This T cell receptor beta chain was observed in a study of immune evolution from preneoplasia to lung adenocarcinoma. Points from the study as a whole: KRAS-mutant nodules had the highest T cell clonality. Later-stage lesions seemingly showed higher T cell density and diversity than normal lung. Top clone share appeared to fall from AAH through AIS, MIA, adenocarcinoma.

Repertoires were generated with immunoSEQ multiplex PCR, while TCRdb's copy carries only in-frame clones and drops some. Seen here are roughly 28,000 clones, just under 75% observed once, and the top ten hold about 5.8%. V was cut by 3 bases and J by 6 bases, with 9 bases left in between. Germline loops: CDR1 SGHAT, CDR2 FQNNGV. The CDR3 length is 13 residues. Each case's diagnosis was confirmed by two pathologists on H&E. This clone was recorded a few times. Its antigen is currently unknown. Other nucleotide sequences in the sample specify the same CDR3. The sequence was obtained from a person in their sixties or seventies with invasive lung adenocarcinoma. Some clones in this sample may be carry-over from other donors' samples. The chain uses TRBV11-2 and TRBJ2-1, with no clear D. Source material: FFPE invasive lung adenocarcinoma tissue. In nucleotides, the CDR3 is TGTGCCAGCAGCTTCCCAGCAGGCAATGAGCAGTTCTTC. It yields the protein CASSFPAGNEQFF. Using reference TRBV11-2 and TRBJ2-1 for the parts outside the CDR3, the full variable domain is EAGVAQSPRYKIIEKRQSVAFWCNPISGHATLYWYQQILGQGPKLLIQFQNNGVVDDSQLPKDRFSAERLKGVDSTLKIQPAKLEDSAVYLCASSFPAGNEQFFGPGTRLTVL.